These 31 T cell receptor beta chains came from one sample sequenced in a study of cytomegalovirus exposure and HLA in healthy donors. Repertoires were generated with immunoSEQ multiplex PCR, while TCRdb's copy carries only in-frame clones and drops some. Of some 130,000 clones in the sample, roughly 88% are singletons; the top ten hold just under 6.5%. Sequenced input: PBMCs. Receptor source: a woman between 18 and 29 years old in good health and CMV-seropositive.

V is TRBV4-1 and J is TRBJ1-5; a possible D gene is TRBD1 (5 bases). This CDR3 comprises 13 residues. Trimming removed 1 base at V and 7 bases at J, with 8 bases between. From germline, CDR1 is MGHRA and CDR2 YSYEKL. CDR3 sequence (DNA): TGCGCCAGCAGCCAAGGGTGGGGCCAGCCCCAGCATTTT. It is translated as CASSQGWGQPQHF.

In DNA, the CDR3 is TGTGCCAGCAGCTTACTGACACAGGGTCTGCTCTACAATGAGCAGTTCTTC. It codes for CASSLLTQGLLYNEQFF. This rearrangement joins TRBV7-6 to TRBJ2-1, with D possibly TRBD1 on 6 matching bases. Germline assignment: CDR1 SGHVS and CDR2 FNYEAQ. The CDR3 loop spans 17 amino acids. The V and J ends lost 2 bases and 3 bases respectively, with 17 bases between them. The whole variable domain, filled in from reference TRBV7-6 and TRBJ2-1, reads GAGVSQSPRYKVTKRGQDVALRCDPISGHVSLYWYRQALGQGPEFLTYFNYEAQQDKSGLPNDRFSAERPEGSISTLTIQRTEQRDSAMYRCASSLLTQGLLYNEQFFGPGTRLTVL.

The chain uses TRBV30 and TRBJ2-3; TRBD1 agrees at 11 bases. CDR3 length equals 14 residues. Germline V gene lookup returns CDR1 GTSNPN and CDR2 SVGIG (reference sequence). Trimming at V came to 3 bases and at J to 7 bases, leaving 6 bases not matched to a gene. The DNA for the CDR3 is TGTGCCTGGAGGGGACAGGGGGTTAGTAATACGCAGTATTTT. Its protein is CAWRGQGVSNTQYF.

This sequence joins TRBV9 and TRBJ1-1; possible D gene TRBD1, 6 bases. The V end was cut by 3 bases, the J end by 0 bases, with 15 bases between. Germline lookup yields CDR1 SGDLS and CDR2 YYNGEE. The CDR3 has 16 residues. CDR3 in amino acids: CASSGGHITMNTEAFF. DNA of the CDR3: TGTGCCAGCAGCGGGGGACATATTACCATGAACACTGAAGCTTTCTTT.

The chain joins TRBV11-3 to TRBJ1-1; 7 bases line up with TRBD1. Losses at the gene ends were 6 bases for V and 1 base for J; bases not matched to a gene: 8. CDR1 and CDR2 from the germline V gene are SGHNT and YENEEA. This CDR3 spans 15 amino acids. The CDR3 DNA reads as TGTGCCAGCAGACAGAACAGGGGTGGGAACACTGAAGCTTTCTTT. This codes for CASRQNRGGNTEAFF.

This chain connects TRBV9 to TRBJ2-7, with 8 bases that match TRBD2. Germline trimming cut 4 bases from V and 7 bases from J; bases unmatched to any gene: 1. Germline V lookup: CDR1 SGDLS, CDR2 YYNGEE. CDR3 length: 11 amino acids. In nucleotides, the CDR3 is TGTGCCAGCAGCCCGGGGGGGGAGCAGTACTTC. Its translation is CASSPGGEQYF.

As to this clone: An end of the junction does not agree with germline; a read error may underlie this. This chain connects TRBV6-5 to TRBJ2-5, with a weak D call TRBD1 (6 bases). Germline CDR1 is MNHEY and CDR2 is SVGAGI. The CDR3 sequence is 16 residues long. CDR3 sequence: CASSYSTGPIQETQYF. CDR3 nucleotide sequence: TGTGCCAGCAGCTACTCGACAGGCCCTATACAAGAGACCCAGTACTTC.

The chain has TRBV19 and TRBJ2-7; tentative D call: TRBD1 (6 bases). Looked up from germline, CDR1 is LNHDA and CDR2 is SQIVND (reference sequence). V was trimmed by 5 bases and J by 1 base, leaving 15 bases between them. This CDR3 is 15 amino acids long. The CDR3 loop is CASSSRTARSYEQYF. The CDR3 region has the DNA TGTGCCAGTAGTTCCCGGACAGCAAGATCCTACGAGCAGTACTTC.

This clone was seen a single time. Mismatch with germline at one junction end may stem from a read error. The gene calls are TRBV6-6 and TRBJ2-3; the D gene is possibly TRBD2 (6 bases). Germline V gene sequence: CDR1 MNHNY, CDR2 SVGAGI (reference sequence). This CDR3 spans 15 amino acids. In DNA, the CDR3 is TGTGCCAGCAGCTACTCTAGCGAAGCGACAGATACGCAGTATTTT. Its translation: CASSYSSEATDTQYF.

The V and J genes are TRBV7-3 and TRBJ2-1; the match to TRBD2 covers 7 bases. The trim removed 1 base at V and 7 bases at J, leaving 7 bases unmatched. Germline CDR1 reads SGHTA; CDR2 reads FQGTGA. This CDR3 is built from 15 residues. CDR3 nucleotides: TGTGCCAGCAGCTTAATAGGACTAGTACCAAATGAGCAGTTCTTC. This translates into CASSLIGLVPNEQFF.

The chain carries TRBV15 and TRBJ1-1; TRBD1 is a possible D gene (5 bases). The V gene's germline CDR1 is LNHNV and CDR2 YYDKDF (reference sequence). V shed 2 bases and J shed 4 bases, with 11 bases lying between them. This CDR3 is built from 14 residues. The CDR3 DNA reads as TGTGCCACCAGCAGATCCACAGGAATCACTGAAGCTTTCTTT. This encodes CATSRSTGITEAFF. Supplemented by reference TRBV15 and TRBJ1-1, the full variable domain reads DAMVIQNPRYQVTQFGKPVTLSCSQTLNHNVMYWYQQKSSQAPKLLFHYYDKDFNNEADTPDNFQSRRPNTSFCFLDIRSPGLGDTAMYLCATSRSTGITEAFFGQGTRLTVV.

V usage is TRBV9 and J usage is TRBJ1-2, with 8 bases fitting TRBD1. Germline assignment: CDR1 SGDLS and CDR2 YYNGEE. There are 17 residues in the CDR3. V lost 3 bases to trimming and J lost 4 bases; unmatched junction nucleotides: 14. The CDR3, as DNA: TGTGCCAGCAGCGCACCGGGACAGGTGAGAGGAGGCTATGGCTACACCTTC. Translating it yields CASSAPGQVRGGYGYTF.

The CDR3: CATWDRTYEQYF. The CDR3 DNA sequence: TGTGCCACTTGGGACAGAACCTACGAGCAGTACTTC. This chain links TRBV2 with TRBJ2-7, with TRBD1 matching over 7 bases. V shed 10 bases and J 2 bases; nucleotides not matched to a gene: 5. Germline V gene lookup returns CDR1 SNHLY and CDR2 FYNNEI. The CDR3 consists of 12 residues. Full variable domain (rest looked up from reference TRBV2 and TRBJ2-7): EPEVTQTPSHQVTQMGQEVILRCVPISNHLYFYWYRQILGQKVEFLVSFYNNEISEKSEIFDDQFSVERPDGSNFTLKIRSTKLEDSAMYFCATWDRTYEQYFGPGTRLTVT.

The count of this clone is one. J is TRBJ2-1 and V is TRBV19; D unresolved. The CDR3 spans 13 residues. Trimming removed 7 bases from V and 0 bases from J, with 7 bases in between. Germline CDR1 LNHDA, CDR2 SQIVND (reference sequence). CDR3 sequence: CASTLSSYNEQFF. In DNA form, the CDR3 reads TGTGCCAGTACTCTGAGCTCCTACAATGAGCAGTTCTTC. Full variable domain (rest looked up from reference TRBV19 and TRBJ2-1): DGGITQSPKYLFRKEGQNVTLSCEQNLNHDAMYWYRQDPGQGLRLIYYSQIVNDFQKGDIAEGYSVSREKKESFPLTVTSAQKNPTAFYLCASTLSSYNEQFFGPGTRLTVL.

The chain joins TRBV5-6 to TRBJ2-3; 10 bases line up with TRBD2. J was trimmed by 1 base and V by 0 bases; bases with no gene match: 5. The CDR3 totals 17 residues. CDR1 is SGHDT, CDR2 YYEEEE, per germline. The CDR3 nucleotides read TGTGCCAGCAGCTTGGGGCCCGGGACTAGCGGCACAGATACGCAGTATTTT. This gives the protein CASSLGPGTSGTDTQYF.

CDR3 coding DNA: TGTGCCAGCAGCCCCCAGGGGGTCAATGAGCAGTTCTTC. Protein: CASSPQGVNEQFF. The chain recombines TRBV11-3 with TRBJ2-1; 7 nucleotides match TRBD1. The CDR3 has 13 residues. The trim removed 5 bases at V and 6 bases at J, leaving 4 bases unmatched. The V gene's germline CDR1 is SGHNT and CDR2 YENEEA.

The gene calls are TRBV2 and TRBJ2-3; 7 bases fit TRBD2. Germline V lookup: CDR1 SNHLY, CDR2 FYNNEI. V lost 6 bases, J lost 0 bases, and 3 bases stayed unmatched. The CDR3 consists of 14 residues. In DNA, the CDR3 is TGTGCCAGCAGATCTAGCGGTAGCACAGATACGCAGTATTTT. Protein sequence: CASRSSGSTDTQYF.

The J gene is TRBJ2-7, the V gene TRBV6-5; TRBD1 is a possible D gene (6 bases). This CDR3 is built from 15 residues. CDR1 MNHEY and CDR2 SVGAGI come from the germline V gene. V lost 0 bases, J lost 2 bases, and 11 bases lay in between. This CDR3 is CASSYSGTTTYEQYF. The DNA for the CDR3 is TGTGCCAGCAGTTACTCGGGGACAACTACCTACGAGCAGTACTTC.

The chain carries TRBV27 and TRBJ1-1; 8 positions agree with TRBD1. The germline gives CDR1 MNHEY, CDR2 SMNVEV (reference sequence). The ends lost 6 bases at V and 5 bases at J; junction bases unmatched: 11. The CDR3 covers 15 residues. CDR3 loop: CASRIQGADRTEAFF. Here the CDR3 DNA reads TGTGCCAGCAGGATCCAGGGGGCCGATCGGACTGAAGCTTTCTTT.

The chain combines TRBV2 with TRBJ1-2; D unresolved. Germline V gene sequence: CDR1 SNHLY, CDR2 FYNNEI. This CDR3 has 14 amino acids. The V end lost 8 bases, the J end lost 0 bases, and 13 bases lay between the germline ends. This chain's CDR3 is CASYAGGTNYGYTF. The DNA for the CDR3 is TGTGCCAGCTATGCGGGTGGTACTAACTATGGCTACACCTTC.

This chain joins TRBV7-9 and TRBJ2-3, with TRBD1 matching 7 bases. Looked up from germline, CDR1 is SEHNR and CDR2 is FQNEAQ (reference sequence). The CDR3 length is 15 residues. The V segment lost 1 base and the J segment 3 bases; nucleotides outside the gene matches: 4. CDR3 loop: CASSLVARGTDTQYF. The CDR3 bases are TGTGCCAGCAGCTTAGTAGCCAGGGGGACAGATACGCAGTATTTT.

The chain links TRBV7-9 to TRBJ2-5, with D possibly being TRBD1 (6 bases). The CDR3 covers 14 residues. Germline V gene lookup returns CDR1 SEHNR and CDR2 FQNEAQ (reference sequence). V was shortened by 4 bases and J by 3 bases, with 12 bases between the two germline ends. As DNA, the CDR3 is TGTGCCAGCAGCTCGACAGGTAATGAAGAGACCCAGTACTTC. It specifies CASSSTGNEETQYF.

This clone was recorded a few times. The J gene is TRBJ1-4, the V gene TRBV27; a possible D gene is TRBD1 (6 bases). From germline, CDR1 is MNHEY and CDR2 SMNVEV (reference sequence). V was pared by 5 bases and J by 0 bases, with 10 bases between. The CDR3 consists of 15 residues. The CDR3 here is CASSPGQPTNEKLFF. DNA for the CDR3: TGTGCCAGCAGTCCCGGACAGCCAACTAATGAAAAACTGTTTTTT.

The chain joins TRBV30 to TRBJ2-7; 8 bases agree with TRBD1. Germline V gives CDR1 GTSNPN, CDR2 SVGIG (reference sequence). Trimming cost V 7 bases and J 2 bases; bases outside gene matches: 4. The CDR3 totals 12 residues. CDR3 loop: CAYRTGPYEQYF. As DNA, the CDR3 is TGTGCCTATAGGACAGGGCCCTACGAGCAGTACTTC. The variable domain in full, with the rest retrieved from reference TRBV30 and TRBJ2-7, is SQTIHQWPATLVQPVGSPLSLECTVEGTSNPNLYWYRQAAGRGLQLLFYSVGIGQISSEVPQNLSASRPQDRQFILSSKKLLLSDSGFYLCAYRTGPYEQYFGPGTRLTVT.

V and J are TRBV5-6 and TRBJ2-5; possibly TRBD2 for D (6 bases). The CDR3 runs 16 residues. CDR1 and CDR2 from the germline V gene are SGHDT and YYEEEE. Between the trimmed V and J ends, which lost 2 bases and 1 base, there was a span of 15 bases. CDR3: CASSFRLRLVQETQYF. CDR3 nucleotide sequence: TGTGCCAGCAGCTTCCGCCTGCGACTAGTCCAAGAGACCCAGTACTTC.

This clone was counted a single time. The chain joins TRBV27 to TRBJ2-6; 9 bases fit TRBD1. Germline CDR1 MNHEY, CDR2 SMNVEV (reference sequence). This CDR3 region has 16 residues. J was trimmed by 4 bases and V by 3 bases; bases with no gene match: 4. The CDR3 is CASSFYRGPGANVLTF. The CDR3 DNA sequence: TGTGCCAGCAGTTTTTACAGGGGGCCAGGGGCCAACGTCCTGACTTTC.

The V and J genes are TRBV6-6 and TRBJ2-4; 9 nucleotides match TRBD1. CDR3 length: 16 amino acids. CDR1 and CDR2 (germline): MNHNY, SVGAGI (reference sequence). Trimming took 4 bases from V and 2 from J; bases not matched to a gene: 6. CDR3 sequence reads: CASSWDREAPKNIQYF. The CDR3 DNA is TGTGCCAGCAGTTGGGACAGGGAGGCGCCCAAAAACATTCAGTACTTC.

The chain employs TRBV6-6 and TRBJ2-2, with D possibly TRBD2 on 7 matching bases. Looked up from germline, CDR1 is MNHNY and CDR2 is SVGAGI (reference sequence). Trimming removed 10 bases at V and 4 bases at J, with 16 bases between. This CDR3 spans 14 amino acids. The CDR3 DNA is TGTGCCACAAAGGGGGGGCTTGGCACCGGGGAGCTGTTTTTT. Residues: CATKGGLGTGELFF.

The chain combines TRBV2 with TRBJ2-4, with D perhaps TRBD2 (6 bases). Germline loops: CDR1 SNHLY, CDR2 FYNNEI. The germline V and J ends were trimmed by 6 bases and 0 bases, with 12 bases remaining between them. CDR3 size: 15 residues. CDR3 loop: CASRTGSLAKNIQYF. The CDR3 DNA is TGTGCCAGCAGAACCGGGAGCCTAGCCAAAAACATTCAGTACTTC.

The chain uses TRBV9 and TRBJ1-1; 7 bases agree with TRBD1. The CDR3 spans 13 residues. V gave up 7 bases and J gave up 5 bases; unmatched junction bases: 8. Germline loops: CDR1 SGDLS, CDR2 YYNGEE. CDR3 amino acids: CASSRGRETEAFF. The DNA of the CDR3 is TGTGCCAGCTCGAGGGGGCGAGAAACTGAAGCTTTCTTT.

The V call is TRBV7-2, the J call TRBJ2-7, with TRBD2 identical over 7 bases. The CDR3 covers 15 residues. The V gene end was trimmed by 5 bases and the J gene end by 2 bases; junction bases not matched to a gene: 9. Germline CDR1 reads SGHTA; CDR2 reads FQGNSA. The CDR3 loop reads CASSTAAGETYEQYF. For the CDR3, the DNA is TGTGCCAGCAGCACCGCGGCGGGGGAGACCTACGAGCAGTACTTC.